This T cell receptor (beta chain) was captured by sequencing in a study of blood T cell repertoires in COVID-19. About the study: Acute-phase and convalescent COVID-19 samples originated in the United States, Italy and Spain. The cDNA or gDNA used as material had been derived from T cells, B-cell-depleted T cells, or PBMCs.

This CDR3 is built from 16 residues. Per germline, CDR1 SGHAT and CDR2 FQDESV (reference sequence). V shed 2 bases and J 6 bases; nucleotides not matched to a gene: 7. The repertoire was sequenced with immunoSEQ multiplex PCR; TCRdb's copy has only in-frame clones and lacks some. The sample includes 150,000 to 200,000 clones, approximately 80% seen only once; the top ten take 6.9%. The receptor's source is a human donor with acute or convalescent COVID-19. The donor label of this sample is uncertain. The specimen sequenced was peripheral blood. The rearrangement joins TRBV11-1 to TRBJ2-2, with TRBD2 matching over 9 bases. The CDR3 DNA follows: TGTGCCAGCAGCTTATCGTTCGGGACTAGCCCCGGGGAGCTGTTTTTT. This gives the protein CASSLSFGTSPGELFF.